This T cell receptor beta chain was identified in a study of CD8+CD57+ T cells in acquired aplastic anemia. Trimming took 10 bases from V and 5 from J, leaving 14 bases between them. The CDR3 contains 12 residues. Germline loops: CDR1 ENHRY, CDR2 SYGVKD. The template used for profiling TCR beta VDJ and CDR3 was genomic DNA. TCRdb itself ran the reads through MiXCR, one entry per CDR3 protein. Of 400,000 to 500,000 distinct CDR3 sequences in the sample, 65% to 75% were seen once. The receptor's source is a human donor in good health, serving as a control. The chain links TRBV10-3 to TRBJ1-1; the D is unclear. Sequencing was performed on sorted CD4+, CD8+, or CD8+CD57+ T cells (not recorded which) from PBMCs. The CDR3 spells CARREEKTEAFF. DNA for the CDR3: TGTGCCAGACGGGAGGAGAAGACTGAAGCTTTCTTT.